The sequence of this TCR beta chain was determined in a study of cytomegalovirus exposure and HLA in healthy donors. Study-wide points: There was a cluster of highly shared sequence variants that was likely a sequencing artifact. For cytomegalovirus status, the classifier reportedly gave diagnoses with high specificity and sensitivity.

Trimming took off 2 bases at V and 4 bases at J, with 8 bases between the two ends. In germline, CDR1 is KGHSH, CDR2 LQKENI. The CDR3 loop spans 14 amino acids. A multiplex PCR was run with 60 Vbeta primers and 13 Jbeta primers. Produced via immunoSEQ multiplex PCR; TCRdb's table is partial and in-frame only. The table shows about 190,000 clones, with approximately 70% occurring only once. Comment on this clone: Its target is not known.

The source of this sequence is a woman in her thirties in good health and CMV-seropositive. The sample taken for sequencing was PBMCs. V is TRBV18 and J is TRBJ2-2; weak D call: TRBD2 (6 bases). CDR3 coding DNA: TGTGCCAGCTCACCAGGACTAAGCACCGGGGAGCTGTTTTTT. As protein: CASSPGLSTGELFF.